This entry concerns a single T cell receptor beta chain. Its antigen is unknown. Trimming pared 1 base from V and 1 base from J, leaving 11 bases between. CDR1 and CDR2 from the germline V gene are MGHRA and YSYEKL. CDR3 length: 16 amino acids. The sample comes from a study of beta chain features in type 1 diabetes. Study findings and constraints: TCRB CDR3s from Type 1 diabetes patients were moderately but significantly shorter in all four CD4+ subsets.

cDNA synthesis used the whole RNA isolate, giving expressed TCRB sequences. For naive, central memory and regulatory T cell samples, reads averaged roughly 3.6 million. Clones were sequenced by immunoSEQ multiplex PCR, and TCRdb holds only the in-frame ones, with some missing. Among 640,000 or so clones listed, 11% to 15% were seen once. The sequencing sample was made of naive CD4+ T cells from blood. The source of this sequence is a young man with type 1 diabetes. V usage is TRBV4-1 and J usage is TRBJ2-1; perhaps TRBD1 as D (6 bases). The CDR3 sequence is CASSQGTALSYNEQFF. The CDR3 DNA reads TGCGCCAGCAGCCAAGGGACAGCCCTTTCCTACAATGAGCAGTTCTTC.